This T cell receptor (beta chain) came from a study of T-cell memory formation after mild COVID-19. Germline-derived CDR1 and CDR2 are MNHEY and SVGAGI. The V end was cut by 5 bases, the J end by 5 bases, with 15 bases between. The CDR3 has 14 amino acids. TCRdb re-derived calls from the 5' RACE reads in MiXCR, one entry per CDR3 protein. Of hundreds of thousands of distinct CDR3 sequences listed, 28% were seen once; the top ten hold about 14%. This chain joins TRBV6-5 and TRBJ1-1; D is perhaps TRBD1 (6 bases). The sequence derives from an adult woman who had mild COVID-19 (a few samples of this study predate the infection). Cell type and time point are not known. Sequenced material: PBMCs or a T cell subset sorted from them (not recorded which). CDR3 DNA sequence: TGTGCCAGCAGTGAACAGGGTCCGAGAACTGAAGCTTTCTTT. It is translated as CASSEQGPRTEAFF.